The 32 T cell receptor beta chains below all came from one sample that was sequenced in a study of post-analysis software for immune sequencing data. Overall study results and limits: Controls showed lower frequencies than patients for 5 or 6 TRBV segments, and TRBV5-6, TRBV5-1 and TRBV20-1 were among these.

These receptors lack a known antigen. TCR beta libraries were prepared from cDNA with unique molecular identifiers. In TCRdb, the PCR reads were re-called with MiXCR into one record per CDR3 protein. The sample holds some 450,000 distinct CDR3 sequences, less than 45% seen once. The specimen was blood. All receptors come from a girl between 10 and 17 years old with multiple sclerosis.

The rearrangement joins TRBV6-5 to TRBJ2-7; D remains unclear. This CDR3 has 13 residues. The germline gives CDR1 MNHEY, CDR2 SVGAGI. Trimming took off 5 bases at V and 3 bases at J, with 11 bases between the two ends. The CDR3 protein is CASSPAQDYEQYF. The DNA of the CDR3 is TGTGCCAGCAGTCCCGCCCAGGACTACGAGCAGTACTTC.

J is TRBJ2-7 and V is TRBV13; tentative D call: TRBD2 (6 bases). Trimming cost V 0 bases and J 5 bases, with 11 bases left between them. The CDR3 sequence is 14 residues long. CDR1 PRHDT and CDR2 FYEKMQ come from the germline V gene (reference sequence). The CDR3 nucleotides are TGTGCCAGCAGCTTAGGTAGGAGGGGCCACGAGCAGTACTTC. Translated, it gives CASSLGRRGHEQYF.

This chain links TRBV2 with TRBJ1-4; 7 positions agree with TRBD1. V shed 5 bases and J 6 bases; nucleotides not matched to a gene: 3. Germline loops: CDR1 SNHLY, CDR2 FYNNEI. The CDR3 totals 13 residues. CDR3 loop: CASSSDRDEKLFF. The CDR3 DNA follows: TGTGCCAGCAGTTCTGACAGGGATGAAAAACTGTTTTTT.

This clonotype has only a few counts. The chain carries TRBV29-1 and TRBJ2-7, with a weak D call TRBD1 (5 bases). The CDR3 contains 11 residues. The V gene lost 6 bases and the J gene lost 5 bases, with 11 bases spanning the gap. Per germline, CDR1 SQVTM and CDR2 ANQGSEA. CDR3 sequence reads: CSVQGSDEQYF. CDR3 nucleotides: TGCAGCGTCCAGGGAAGTGACGAGCAGTACTTC.

J is TRBJ2-1 and V is TRBV6-5, with D uncertain. V was clipped by 1 base and J by 7 bases, with 2 bases between them. From germline, CDR1 is MNHEY and CDR2 SVGAGI. There are 11 residues in the CDR3. The CDR3 reads CASSYWNEQFF. Here the CDR3 DNA reads TGTGCCAGCAGTTACTGGAATGAGCAGTTCTTC.

This clonotype was seen more than once but under ten times. This sequence joins TRBV28 and TRBJ2-3; D is perhaps TRBD2 (5 bases). CDR1 and CDR2 from the germline V gene are MDHEN and SYDVKM. With 8 bases removed from V and 1 base from J, the gap between germline ends came to 13 bases. The CDR3 extends over 14 amino acids. The CDR3 region has the DNA TGTGCCAGCGGGTCGGATAGCGGCACAGATACGCAGTATTTT. This gives the protein CASGSDSGTDTQYF.

The chain has TRBV20-1 and TRBJ2-5; possibly TRBD1 or TRBD2 for D (5 bases each). The germline CDR1 and CDR2 sequences are DFQATT and SNEGSKA (reference sequence). The CDR3 has 13 amino acids. Trimming left V 7 bases short and J 1 base short, with 13 bases between. In nucleotides, the CDR3 is TGCAGTGGATTGGGACCGGGCCAAGAGACCCAGTACTTC. Its protein is CSGLGPGQETQYF.

This clonotype was seen only a few times. The chain links TRBV5-1 to TRBJ2-1; 12 bases align to TRBD2. The J segment lost 10 bases and the V segment lost 0 bases, leaving 2 bases of the junction unmatched. The CDR3 is 14 residues long. Germline values: CDR1 SGHRS, CDR2 YFSETQ. The CDR3 DNA is TGCGCCAGCAGCTTGGTAGGACTAGCGGGAGAGCAGTTCTTC. This translates into CASSLVGLAGEQFF.

V and J are TRBV24-1 and TRBJ2-1; 9 nucleotides agree with TRBD1. CDR3 length equals 18 residues. The germline CDR1 and CDR2 sequences are KGHDR and SFDVKD. V gave up 4 bases and J gave up 4 bases; unmatched junction bases: 13. The CDR3 loop is CATSDPTDRGGTYNEQFF. The CDR3 DNA follows: TGTGCCACCAGTGACCCCACGGACAGGGGAGGGACGTACAATGAGCAGTTCTTC.

The chain carries TRBV5-1 and TRBJ2-6, with D unresolved. Trimming left V 4 bases short and J 0 bases short, with 8 bases between. The CDR3 sequence is 15 residues long. Germline V gene sequence: CDR1 SGHRS, CDR2 YFSETQ. The CDR3 DNA reads as TGCGCCAGCAGCCAGCCGCCCTCTGGGGCCAACGTCCTGACTTTC. Amino acid sequence: CASSQPPSGANVLTF.

The CDR3 sequence: CASSYGQGPSTDTQYF. CDR3 nucleotide sequence: TGCGCCAGCAGCTACGGACAGGGTCCTAGCACAGATACGCAGTATTTT. The V call is TRBV5-1, the J call TRBJ2-3; 8 bases line up with TRBD1. CDR1 SGHRS and CDR2 YFSETQ come from the germline V gene. J was trimmed by 0 bases and V by 3 bases; bases with no gene match: 6. The CDR3 is 16 amino acids.

This clonotype occurred once. Written as DNA, the CDR3 is TGTGCCAGCAGTGGGCCAGGGGGTCTGTGGGGGGCCAACGTCCTGACTTTC. Translation: CASSGPGGLWGANVLTF. The chain links TRBV28 to TRBJ2-6; 7 bases line up with TRBD1. CDR3 size: 17 residues. Germline CDR1 MDHEN, CDR2 SYDVKM. V dropped 5 bases and J dropped 4; count of bases not matched to a gene: 11.

In DNA form, the CDR3 reads TGTGCCAGCAGCCCGGGACAGATGGGCTTCTACGAGCAGTACTTC. It is translated as CASSPGQMGFYEQYF. This chain uses TRBV5-6 with TRBJ2-7; 7 bases align to TRBD1. The CDR3 spans 15 residues. The V gene's germline CDR1 is SGHDT and CDR2 YYEEEE. V was pared by 4 bases and J by 3 bases, with 10 bases of the junction left unmatched.

V usage is TRBV7-9 and J usage is TRBJ2-5, with 12 bases that match TRBD1. This CDR3 has 16 amino acids. After removal of 4 bases from V and 5 bases from J, the junction contained 8 bases not matched to a gene. Germline values: CDR1 SEHNR, CDR2 FQNEAQ (reference sequence). CDR3: CASSSTGTGGRETQYF. DNA of the CDR3: TGTGCCAGCAGCTCCACCGGGACAGGGGGCCGGGAGACCCAGTACTTC. Supplemented by reference TRBV7-9 and TRBJ2-5, the full variable domain reads DTGVSQNPRHKITKRGQNVTFRCDPISEHNRLYWYRQTLGQGPEFLTYFQNEAQLEKSRLLSDRFSAERPKGSFSTLEIQRTEQGDSAMYLCASSSTGTGGRETQYFGPGTRLLVL.

This clonotype has more than one count but fewer than ten. The rearrangement uses TRBV27 and TRBJ2-7; D call uncertain. The end of the DNA fits TRBJ2-5 better, so the J call may be wrong. Germline CDR1 reads MNHEY; CDR2 reads SMNVEV (reference sequence). The CDR3 consists of 13 residues. The chain's CDR3 is CASSLSRSGTQYF. The DNA of the CDR3 is TGTGCCAGCAGTTTATCGCGGTCCGGGACCCAGTACTTC.

V and J are TRBV4-3 and TRBJ1-5, with no clear D. Germline V gives CDR1 LGHNA, CDR2 YSLEER. The CDR3 has 13 amino acids. V lost 1 base to trimming and J lost 6 bases, with 7 bases between them. In DNA form, the CDR3 reads TGCGCCAGCAGCCAAGGGAGGGCTCAGCCCCAGCATTTT. It translates to CASSQGRAQPQHF.

This clonotype was picked up many times. The chain carries TRBV27 and TRBJ2-1, with TRBD1 matching over 11 bases. The CDR3 is 15 amino acids. With 2 bases clipped from V and 3 bases from J, the junction kept 0 bases outside the gene matches. The germline V gene has CDR1 MNHEY and CDR2 SMNVEV (reference sequence). The CDR3 DNA is TGTGCCAGCAGTTTAGGGACAGGGGGCTACAATGAGCAGTTCTTC. Translating it yields CASSLGTGGYNEQFF.

About this clonotype itself: A junction end diverges from the germline sequence, so it may reflect a read error. V gene TRBV27 combines with J gene TRBJ2-1; tentatively, D is TRBD2 (5 bases). The J call could be wrong; TRBJ2-7 is a better fit for the DNA end. This CDR3 region has 14 residues. The germline CDR1 and CDR2 sequences are MNHEY and SMNVEV (reference sequence). The CDR3 loop reads CDLKRTSLSYEQYF. CDR3 nucleotide sequence: TGCGACCTCAAGAGGACTTCTCTCTCCTACGAGCAGTACTTC.

The V call is TRBV4-3, the J call TRBJ2-3, with 13 positions matching TRBD2. V was clipped by 1 base and J by 0 bases; unmatched bases: 7. CDR1 is LGHNA and CDR2 is YSLEER in the germline V gene. The CDR3 runs 19 residues. CDR3 nucleotide sequence: TGCGCCAGCAGCCAAGCCCCGGGACTAGCGGGACGTAGCACAGATACGCAGTATTTT. Residues: CASSQAPGLAGRSTDTQYF.

Details on this clonotype: The germline gene is not matched at one end of the junction; a read error may be the cause. V is TRBV7-9 and J is TRBJ2-1; D not resolved. Germline CDR1 SEHNR, CDR2 FQNEAQ (reference sequence). The CDR3 loop spans 15 amino acids. CDR3 region: CASSLEPGSSNEQFF. For the CDR3, the DNA is TGTGCCAGCAGCTTAGAGCCCGGATCCTCCAATGAGCAGTTCTTC.

The chain is built from TRBV9 and TRBJ2-7; D not certain. V shed 4 bases and J shed 2 bases, with 10 bases lying between them. CDR3 length: 13 residues. The germline V gene has CDR1 SGDLS and CDR2 YYNGEE. The CDR3 loop reads CASSSPPTYEQYF. In DNA form, the CDR3 reads TGTGCCAGCAGCTCACCCCCAACCTACGAGCAGTACTTC.

The table lists this clonotype with many counts. This rearrangement joins TRBV29-1 to TRBJ2-1, with 10 bases identical to TRBD1. This CDR3 region has 14 residues. V shed 6 bases and J 3 bases; nucleotides not matched to a gene: 5. Germline V lookup: CDR1 SQVTM, CDR2 ANQGSEA. For the CDR3, the DNA is TGCAGCGTGGGGACAGGGGCCTTCTACAATGAGCAGTTCTTC. This sequence encodes CSVGTGAFYNEQFF.

The chain is built from TRBV7-2 and TRBJ2-7; 11 positions match TRBD1. The V and J ends lost 2 bases and 3 bases, in that order; junction bases with no gene match: 12. The CDR3 loop spans 18 amino acids. Germline V lookup: CDR1 SGHTA, CDR2 FQGNSA. The CDR3 nucleotides read TGTGCCAGCAGCTTAAAGAGGGGCCGGGACAGGGGGTTCTACGAGCAGTACTTC. This gives the protein CASSLKRGRDRGFYEQYF. The variable domain in full, with the rest retrieved from reference TRBV7-2 and TRBJ2-7, is GAGVSQSPSNKVTEKGKDVELRCDPISGHTALYWYRQSLGQGLEFLIYFQGNSAPDKSGLPSDRFSAERTGGSVSTLTIQRTQQEDSAVYLCASSLKRGRDRGFYEQYFGPGTRLTVT.

The rearrangement joins TRBV28 to TRBJ2-3, with 10 bases fitting TRBD1. The junction had 19 bases not matched to a gene; V was cut back by 7 bases and J by 3 bases. The CDR3 is 19 residues long. The germline V gene encodes CDR1 MDHEN and CDR2 SYDVKM. The CDR3 DNA reads TGTGCCAGCACTACCTGGGGGGACAGGGGCCCCCAAGAGACAGATACGCAGTATTTT. Protein sequence: CASTTWGDRGPQETDTQYF.

This clonotype came up many times. This rearrangement joins TRBV27 to TRBJ2-1, with 10 bases lining up with TRBD2. The length of the CDR3 is 15 residues. Per germline, CDR1 MNHEY and CDR2 SMNVEV (reference sequence). V shed 7 bases and J 7 bases; nucleotides not matched to a gene: 10. The DNA of the CDR3 is TGTGCCAGCATTACGGGGAGCGGGAGGGCGAATGAGCAGTTCTTC. It specifies CASITGSGRANEQFF.

The sample holds a few counts of this clonotype. The chain recombines TRBV20-1 with TRBJ1-5; the D gene is possibly TRBD1 (5 bases). The CDR3 is made up of 14 amino acids. CDR1 and CDR2 from the germline V gene are DFQATT and SNEGSKA (reference sequence). Between the trimmed V and J ends, which lost 6 bases and 1 base, there was a span of 13 bases. This CDR3 is CSAPPRDSNQPQHF. For the CDR3, the DNA is TGCAGTGCCCCGCCCAGGGACAGCAATCAGCCCCAGCATTTT.

Only a few counts were recorded for this clonotype. The chain's CDR3 is CSVDGRAGSYEQYF. CDR3 in DNA: TGCAGCGTGGACGGACGGGCTGGCTCCTACGAGCAGTACTTC. The chain links TRBV29-1 to TRBJ2-7; D remains unclear. Germline V gene lookup returns CDR1 SQVTM and CDR2 ANQGSEA. Trimming took off 6 bases at V and 0 bases at J, with 15 bases between the two ends. CDR3 size: 14 residues.

In its sample, this clonotype was seen a few times. The chain links TRBV6-6 to TRBJ2-5; the match to TRBD2 covers 7 bases. The end of the DNA fits TRBJ2-7 better, so the J call may be wrong. Germline V CDR1 and CDR2: MNHNY, SVGAGI (reference sequence). This CDR3 is built from 15 residues. CDR3 coding DNA: TGTGCCAGCAGTTCCCGAGGGAGGGAGTTCTACGAGCAGTACTTC. Amino acids: CASSSRGREFYEQYF.

The gene calls are TRBV7-2 and TRBJ2-7; perhaps TRBD2 as D (5 bases). V was shortened by 10 bases and J by 4 bases, with 14 bases between the two germline ends. This CDR3 is built from 12 residues. The V gene's germline CDR1 is SGHTA and CDR2 FQGNSA. The CDR3 nucleotides read TGTGCCACATTAGCGAGATCTTACGAGCAGTACTTC. Residues: CATLARSYEQYF.

For this clonotype: With a much larger clone just one base away, this may be a read error. The chain is built from TRBV25-1 and TRBJ2-1; 11 bases fit TRBD2. Losses at the gene ends were 11 bases for V and 5 bases for J; bases not matched to a gene: 11. Germline V gene lookup returns CDR1 MGHDK and CDR2 SYGVNS. CDR3 length equals 15 residues. The DNA of the CDR3 is TGTGCCGGCACCCCACTAGCGGGAGCGGACAATGAGCAGTTCTTC. Its translation is CAGTPLAGADNEQFF.

This clonotype was counted only a few times. This chain connects TRBV3-1 to TRBJ2-1, with 9 nucleotides matching TRBD1. V shed 4 bases, J shed 3 bases, and the junction held 7 bases outside the gene matches. The CDR3 is made up of 16 amino acids. Germline V CDR1 and CDR2: LGHDT, YNNKEL (reference sequence). CDR3 protein: CASSPPYRGLYNEQFF. Here the CDR3 DNA reads TGTGCCAGCAGCCCGCCTTACAGGGGGCTCTACAATGAGCAGTTCTTC.

The rearrangement links TRBV7-2 to TRBJ2-1; 9 nucleotides line up with TRBD2. This CDR3 comprises 14 residues. The V gene's germline CDR1 is SGHTA and CDR2 FQGNSA. With V trimmed by 3 bases and J by 10 bases, 7 bases remained unmatched. CDR3 sequence (DNA): TGTGCCAGCAGCTTCATAGCGGGAGAGGAGGAGCAGTTCTTC. Its translation is CASSFIAGEEEQFF. Variable domain in full (rest from reference TRBV7-2 and TRBJ2-1): GAGVSQSPSNKVTEKGKDVELRCDPISGHTALYWYRQSLGQGLEFLIYFQGNSAPDKSGLPSDRFSAERTGGSVSTLTIQRTQQEDSAVYLCASSFIAGEEEQFFGPGTRLTVL.